The T cell receptor (beta chain) under discussion was sequenced for a study of blood T cell repertoires in COVID-19 (dated by TCRdb to 2019 to 2021). General notes on the study: Samples covering the acute and convalescent phases of COVID-19 were provided by collaborators in the United States, Italy and Spain. A de-identified subject ID, COVID-19 status, age in years and sex were almost always included in the sample metadata. Samples were obtained from the ongoing ImmuneRACE study (first 160 participants) and from 1,254 subjects provided by 6 global collaborators. Where available, HLA class I and class II types were obtained from metadata supplied by the sample provider rather than from assay-based typing. The prospective study material was composed of cDNA or gDNA derived from T cells, B-cell-depleted T cells, or PBMCs. Deeply sampled blood TCRbeta repertoires from subjects exposed to, actively infected with, or recovered from COVID-19 were included in the dataset. A freely available public database, intended as a resource for researchers studying the immune response to SARS-CoV-2, is where the repertoires were released.

At one collaborating source in Seattle, patients were enrolled during active infection and were followed longitudinally through the course of disease. The collaborating institutions used their own protocols to collect whole blood in K2EDTA tubes. For TCRbeta analysis, collaborators shipped samples in one of three forms: frozen whole blood, isolated PBMCs, or DNA extracted from either of those sample types. Points the paper makes about the study in general: The amount of clinical and demographic metadata varied by source and participant and was provided uncurated.

As regards this clone: There is no known antigen for this receptor. Base qualities are not provided; no much larger clone lies one nucleotide away.

TCRbeta CDR3 regions were amplified from genomic DNA by means of the immunoSEQ Assay, a bias-controlled multiplex PCR. In the source study's methods: Within the assay, amplification of reference gene primers was used to estimate how many nucleated cells each sample contained. Sequence reads were collapsed and filtered to measure the absolute abundance of every unique TCRbeta CDR3 rearrangement. Productive Simpson clonality was computed per sample as the square root of Simpson's diversity index over productive rearrangements. In TCRdb, the immuneACCESS table is reduced to in-frame sequences with V and J assigned. These tables do not hold every clone; where another copy was compared, an unresolved V gene accounts for under half, and the others remain unexplained. V and J calls and clone size come straight from that table; D and trimming were deduced from the DNA. For this sample the table gives roughly 180,000 clones, of which 70% to 90% were detected only once. The top ten constitute about 5.6% of the sample.

The trim is 0 bases for V and 4 bases for J, with a gap of 7 bases between the germline ends. CDR3 length: 14 amino acids, cysteine to phenylalanine. The CDR3 DNA has 42 bases and is translated from base 1. CDR1 and CDR2 were assigned from the germline V gene as WSHSY and SAAADI. Sequenced: peripheral blood. The sequence was collected from a woman in her forties or fifties with COVID-19, enrolled during active disease. This receptor chain uses TRBV10-2 and TRBJ2-1; TRBD2 might be the D gene, on 6 matching bases. CDR3 region: CASSESGGYNEQFF. The nucleotide sequence is given as TGCGCCAGCAGTGAGTCGGGGGGTTACAATGAGCAGTTCTTC.